One sample yielded the 15 T cell receptor beta chains listed below, sequenced in a study of technical replicates of blood from a few donors. The table came from immunoSEQ multiplex PCR; TCRdb's copy has only in-frame clones and leaves some out. The sample consists of fewer than 100,000 clones, about 95% of them appearing once. Source material: T cells isolated from PBMCs. These receptors were collected from a human donor in good health.

The chain uses TRBV4-3 and TRBJ2-3; weak D call: TRBD1 (5 bases). Germline assignment: CDR1 LGHNA and CDR2 YSLEER. Trimming stripped 4 bases from V and 0 bases from J, with 17 bases between. The CDR3 covers 17 residues. The CDR3 coding sequence is TGCGCCAGCAGCCTCCACCCAGGGCCTTCTAGCACAGATACGCAGTATTTT. This codes for CASSLHPGPSSTDTQYF.

The chain combines TRBV7-8 with TRBJ2-7; 7 bases are a match to TRBD1. With V trimmed by 5 bases and J by 3 bases, 7 bases remained unmatched. The CDR3 runs 14 residues. Germline V gene sequence: CDR1 SGHVS, CDR2 FQNEAQ. The CDR3 is CASSQHRQGYEQYF. The CDR3, as DNA: TGTGCCAGCAGCCAGCACCGACAGGGCTACGAGCAGTACTTC.

The chain has TRBV6-5 and TRBJ2-2; 9 bases map to TRBD1. The germline gives CDR1 MNHEY, CDR2 SVGAGI. The V gene end was trimmed by 2 bases and the J gene end by 8 bases; junction bases not matched to a gene: 6. CDR3 length: 15 residues. CDR3 protein: CASSYAQGAWGELFF. The CDR3 DNA is TGTGCCAGCAGTTACGCACAGGGGGCCTGGGGGGAGCTGTTTTTT.

The V and J genes are TRBV7-9 and TRBJ1-5; 8 bases agree with TRBD1. J gave up 3 bases and V 0 bases, and 4 bases lay outside the gene matches. The CDR3 sequence is 16 residues long. Germline V lookup: CDR1 SEHNR, CDR2 FQNEAQ (reference sequence). DNA of the CDR3: TGTGCCAGCAGCTTAGCGGGACAGGTTGTCAATCAGCCCCAGCATTTT. Translating it yields CASSLAGQVVNQPQHF.

The chain links TRBV28 to TRBJ1-5; 9 bases agree with TRBD1. CDR1 and CDR2 (germline): MDHEN, SYDVKM. The CDR3 runs to 13 residues. V lost 8 bases to trimming and J lost 7 bases; unmatched junction nucleotides: 6. CDR3 sequence reads: CASHTGGEQPQHF. DNA of the CDR3: TGTGCCAGCCACACAGGGGGCGAACAGCCCCAGCATTTT.

This clone was seen only once. The V gene is TRBV28, the J gene TRBJ1-2; no clear D. Trimming shortened V by 2 bases and J by 8 bases, and 12 bases separated the two germline ends. The CDR3 runs to 13 residues. The V gene's germline CDR1 is MDHEN and CDR2 SYDVKM. CDR3 nucleotide sequence: TGTGCCAGCAGTTTACACTCTGAAGTAGGCTACACCTTC. Translated: CASSLHSEVGYTF.

This chain links TRBV19 with TRBJ2-1; 8 positions agree with TRBD2. Germline-derived CDR1 and CDR2 are LNHDA and SQIVND (reference sequence). The CDR3 consists of 13 residues. The V and J ends lost 4 bases and 5 bases, in that order; junction bases with no gene match: 1. The CDR3 region is CASSTGGDNEQFF. The CDR3 nucleotides read TGTGCCAGTAGTACGGGGGGGGACAATGAGCAGTTCTTC.

Here the CDR3 DNA reads TGTGCCAGCAGCCCAGTTATGGGAGCCCCGAACTATGGCTACACCTTC. It codes for CASSPVMGAPNYGYTF. This rearrangement joins TRBV5-6 to TRBJ1-2; no clear D gene. Germline CDR1 reads SGHDT; CDR2 reads YYEEEE. The V and J ends lost 4 bases and 2 bases respectively, with 18 bases between them. The CDR3 is made up of 16 amino acids. The full variable domain, its missing parts supplied by reference TRBV5-6 and TRBJ1-2, is DAGVTQSPTHLIKTRGQQVTLRCSPKSGHDTVSWYQQALGQGPQFIFQYYEEEERQRGNFPDRFSGHQFPNYSSELNVNALLLGDSALYLCASSPVMGAPNYGYTFGSGTRLTVV.

The chain employs TRBV7-6 and TRBJ2-7; 14 bases map to TRBD2. V dropped 0 bases and J dropped 3; count of bases not matched to a gene: 1. Germline V gene data show CDR1 as SGHVS and CDR2 as FNYEAQ. This CDR3 contains 16 residues. The CDR3 nucleotides are TGTGCCAGCAGCTTAGCCGGGACTAGCGGGAGCTACGAGCAGTACTTC. This gives the protein CASSLAGTSGSYEQYF.

The chain carries TRBV7-9 and TRBJ1-1; D unresolved. Germline lookup yields CDR1 SEHNR and CDR2 FQNEAQ (reference sequence). CDR3 length: 12 residues. V gave up 3 bases and J gave up 8 bases, with 10 bases separating them. In DNA form, the CDR3 reads TGTGCCAGCAGCTTGTCGGGTTGGGAAGCTTTCTTT. It specifies CASSLSGWEAFF.

V usage is TRBV29-1 and J usage is TRBJ1-2; 9 positions agree with TRBD1. This CDR3 is 13 amino acids long. CDR1 and CDR2 from the germline V gene are SQVTM and ANQGSEA. With 8 bases clipped from V and 8 bases from J, the junction kept 12 bases outside the gene matches. The DNA of the CDR3 is TGCAGCACCTGGACAGGGGAGAGTCCAGGCTACACCTTC. Its protein product is CSTWTGESPGYTF.

The chain recombines TRBV9 with TRBJ2-2; 10 nucleotides line up with TRBD2. The CDR3 runs to 15 residues. Germline V gene sequence: CDR1 SGDLS, CDR2 YYNGEE. The ends lost 3 bases at V and 7 bases at J; junction bases unmatched: 6. The CDR3 loop is CASSAQLAGIGELFF. In nucleotides, the CDR3 is TGTGCCAGCAGCGCCCAACTAGCGGGAATCGGGGAGCTGTTTTTT.

This clone was observed a few times. This chain connects TRBV27 to TRBJ2-5, with D possibly matching TRBD1 (5 bases). Germline assignment: CDR1 MNHEY and CDR2 SMNVEV (reference sequence). The CDR3 totals 12 residues. Trimming cost V 5 bases and J 13 bases, with 17 bases left between them. This CDR3 reads CASSAIDRLLYF. CDR3 DNA sequence: TGTGCCAGCAGTGCCATTGACAGACTCCTGTACTTC.

The genes are TRBV2 and TRBJ2-1, with 10 bases aligning to TRBD2. The CDR3 loop spans 15 amino acids. From germline, CDR1 is SNHLY and CDR2 FYNNEI. The J segment lost 9 bases and the V segment lost 8 bases, leaving 13 bases of the junction unmatched. The CDR3 DNA reads TGTGCCAGCTGTCGTCTAGCGGGAGCACGGGGTGAGCAGTTCTTC. The encoded protein is CASCRLAGARGEQFF. The full variable domain, its missing parts supplied by reference TRBV2 and TRBJ2-1, is EPEVTQTPSHQVTQMGQEVILRCVPISNHLYFYWYRQILGQKVEFLVSFYNNEISEKSEIFDDQFSVERPDGSNFTLKIRSTKLEDSAMYFCASCRLAGARGEQFFGPGTRLTVL.

This chain joins TRBV7-9 and TRBJ2-7; D is possibly TRBD2 (5 bases). The CDR3 runs to 15 residues. The V gene's germline CDR1 is SEHNR and CDR2 FQNEAQ (reference sequence). V dropped 3 bases and J dropped 0 bases, with 12 bases sitting between them. Written as DNA, the CDR3 is TGTGCCAGCAGCTTTCCCCTGGGGAGCTCCTACGAGCAGTACTTC. Its translation: CASSFPLGSSYEQYF.